This is a list of T cell receptor beta chains from one sample in a study of graft-versus-host responses after intestinal transplantation. These receptors' targets are unknown. TCRdb keeps only in-frame clones here, not all; method: immunoSEQ multiplex PCR. The sample lists under 95,000 clones; roughly 90% were seen once. Sequenced here: unstimulated CD8+ T cells sorted from spleen or lymph node cells, sampled before intestinal transplant. Receptors were obtained from a human donor who received an intestinal transplant. Both conserved end residues are part of each CDR3. The D gene is left open where the match is weak. Size tells how often a clone was seen (once, few, many) or the class of an expanded clone, and some rows leave it out.

CDR3 | DNA | J | V | D | size
CASSPGTSGYEQYF | TGTGCCAGCAGCCCCGGGACTAGCGGCTACGAGCAGTACTTC | TRBJ2-7 | TRBV4-2 | TRBD2 | .
CASSLLHKGYTF | TGTGCCAGCAGCTTGCTCCACAAAGGCTACACCTTC | TRBJ1-2 | TRBV5-5 | . | .
CASSFLTGSNHEQYF | TGTGCCAGCAGCTTTTTGACAGGCTCCAACCACGAGCAGTACTTC | TRBJ2-7 | TRBV5-6 | . | few
CASSIDGGIAEAFF | TGTGCCAGTAGTATAGACGGGGGGATCGCTGAAGCTTTCTTT | TRBJ1-1 | TRBV19 | . | once
CASSPEREGYNEQFF | TGCGCCAGCAGTCCAGAGCGGGAGGGGTACAATGAGCAGTTCTTC | TRBJ2-1 | TRBV4-1 | TRBD2 | .
CASSPRQGPSYEQYF | TGTGCCAGCAGTCCCCGACAGGGGCCCTCCTACGAGCAGTACTTC | TRBJ2-7 | TRBV28 | TRBD1 | .
CASSPTDPWASGTDTQYF | TGTGCCAGCTCACCCACCGATCCGTGGGCTAGCGGCACAGATACGCAGTATTTT | TRBJ2-3 | TRBV18 | . | .
CASSLVISGANVLTF | TGTGCCAGCAGCTTGGTTATATCTGGGGCCAACGTCCTGACTTTC | TRBJ2-6 | TRBV5-8 | . | .
CASSPARLNGNTIYF | TGTGCCAGCAGTCCGGCCAGGCTTAATGGAAACACCATATATTTT | TRBJ1-3 | TRBV28 | . | .
CASSPGKSYEQYF | TGTGCCAGCAGCCCAGGCAAAAGCTACGAGCAGTACTTC | TRBJ2-7 | TRBV13 | . | .
CASSSRQGRETQYF | TGTGCCAGCAGCTCCCGACAGGGCAGGGAGACCCAGTACTTC | TRBJ2-5 | TRBV7-9 | TRBD1 | .
CASSPQLLRLQETQYF | TGTGCCAGCAGCCCCCAGCTACTGAGACTTCAAGAGACCCAGTACTTC | TRBJ2-5 | TRBV7-2 | . | .
CASSLAAGPLEANVLTF | TGTGCCAGCAGCTTAGCGGCGGGCCCGTTGGAGGCCAACGTCCTGACTTTC | TRBJ2-6 | TRBV7-8 | . | .
CASSQVLAGGGETQYF | TGCGCCAGCAGCCAAGTTCTAGCGGGGGGGGGAGAGACCCAGTACTTC | TRBJ2-5 | TRBV4-1 | TRBD2 | few
CASTAGGMGEQYF | TGTGCCAGCACTGCGGGAGGGATGGGAGAGCAGTACTTC | TRBJ2-7 | TRBV6-1 | TRBD2 | .
CASRRIGAGELFF | TGCGCCAGCAGACGAATAGGGGCCGGGGAGCTGTTTTTT | TRBJ2-2 | TRBV5-1 | . | .
CSVEDQLNEQFF | TGCAGCGTTGAAGATCAGTTGAATGAGCAGTTCTTC | TRBJ2-1 | TRBV29-1 | . | .